This T cell receptor (beta chain) appears in the sequencing data of a study of spatial heterogeneity in lung cancer. About the study: Detected beta-chain sequences consistently exceeded alpha-chain sequences. An average of more than ten raw reads was observed per unique TCR and UMI combination. Study results and caveats: The study found ubiquitous expanded tumor TCRs in blood more at resection than follow-up.

TCRdb processed the 5' RACE reads anew with MiXCR; each CDR3 protein has one entry. Among more than 20,000 distinct CDR3 sequences, over 10% were seen once, and the ten largest hold roughly 24%. As for time point: sample taken at primary tumor resection. Unsorted whole RNA from tumor, nontumor lung or frozen PBMC underwent sequencing. The cohort: approximately 74 early-stage, untreated non-small cell lung cancer patients. Concerning this clonotype itself: The antigen remains undetermined.

Sequenced material: PBMCs, taken at surgery. This sequence was found in a female donor with early-stage non-small cell lung cancer.

The CDR3 bases are TGTGCCAGCAGTCACGAAGGGTCCAATCAGCCCCAGCATTTT. Protein product: CASSHEGSNQPQHF. The V and J genes are TRBV12-3 or TRBV12-4 and TRBJ1-5; D is ambiguous. V dropped 5 bases and J dropped 3 bases, with 11 bases sitting between them. The CDR3 has 14 residues.